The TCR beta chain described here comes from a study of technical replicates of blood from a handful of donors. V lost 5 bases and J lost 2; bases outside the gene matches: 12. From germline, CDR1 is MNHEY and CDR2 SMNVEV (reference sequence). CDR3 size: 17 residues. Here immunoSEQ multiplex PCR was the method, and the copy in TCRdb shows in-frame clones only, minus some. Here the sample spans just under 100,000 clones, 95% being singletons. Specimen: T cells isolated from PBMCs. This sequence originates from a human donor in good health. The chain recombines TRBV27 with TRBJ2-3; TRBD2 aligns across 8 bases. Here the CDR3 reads CASSPPDAGGYTDTQYF. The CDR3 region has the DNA TGTGCCAGCAGTCCCCCTGATGCGGGGGGATACACAGATACGCAGTATTTT.